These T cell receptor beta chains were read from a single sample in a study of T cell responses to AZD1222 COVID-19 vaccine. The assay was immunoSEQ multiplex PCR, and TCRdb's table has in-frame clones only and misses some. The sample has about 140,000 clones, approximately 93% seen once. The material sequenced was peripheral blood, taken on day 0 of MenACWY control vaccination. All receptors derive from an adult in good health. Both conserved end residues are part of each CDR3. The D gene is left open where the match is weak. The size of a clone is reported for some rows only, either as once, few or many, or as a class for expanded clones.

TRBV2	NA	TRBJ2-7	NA	CASSVADGGEQYF	TGTGCCAGCAGTGTCGCCGATGGGGGCGAGCAGTACTTC
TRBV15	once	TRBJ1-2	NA	CATSTRASPNYGYTF	TGTGCCACCAGCACCCGGGCCTCACCCAACTATGGCTACACCTTC
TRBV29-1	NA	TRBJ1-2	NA	CSVEPANNYGYTF	TGCAGCGTTGAACCCGCGAATAACTATGGCTACACCTTC
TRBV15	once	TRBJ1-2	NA	CATSRDHSELYGYTF	TGTGCCACCAGCAGAGATCACTCAGAGCTCTATGGCTACACCTTC
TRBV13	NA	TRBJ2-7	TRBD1	CASSYLQGASDEQYF	TGTGCCAGCAGTTACTTACAGGGGGCTAGCGACGAGCAGTACTTC
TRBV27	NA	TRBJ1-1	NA	CASSRGGGWINTEAFF	TGTGCCAGCAGCCGTGGCGGGGGGTGGATTAACACTGAAGCTTTCTTT
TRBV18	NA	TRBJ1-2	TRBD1	CASSPSGWTGGYGYTF	TGTGCCAGCTCACCCTCGGGTTGGACAGGGGGCTATGGCTACACCTTC
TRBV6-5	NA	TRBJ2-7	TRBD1	CASSTWDRYEQYF	TGTGCCAGCAGTACATGGGACAGATACGAGCAGTACTTC
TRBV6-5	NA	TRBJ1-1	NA	CASRPDSNMNTEAFF	TGTGCCAGCAGGCCGGACAGCAACATGAACACTGAAGCTTTCTTT
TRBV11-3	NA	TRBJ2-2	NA	CASSLDGSRIGELFF	TGTGCCAGCAGCTTAGATGGCTCTAGGATCGGGGAGCTGTTTTTT
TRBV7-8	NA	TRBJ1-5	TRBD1	CASSLVRTGSGAQHF	TGTGCCAGCAGCTTAGTAAGGACAGGGTCGGGGGCCCAGCATTTT
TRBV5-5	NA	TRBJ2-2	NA	CASTRDWGGELFF	TGTGCCAGCACTCGGGACTGGGGTGGGGAGCTGTTTTTT
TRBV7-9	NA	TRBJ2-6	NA	CASSLDGSGANVLTF	TGTGCCAGCAGCTTAGATGGTTCTGGGGCCAACGTCCTGACTTTC
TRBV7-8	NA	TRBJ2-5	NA	CASSDRETQYF	TGTGCCAGCAGCGATCGGGAGACCCAGTACTTC
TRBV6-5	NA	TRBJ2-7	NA	CASSYSTDSYEQYF	TGTGCCAGCAGTTACTCGACAGATTCCTACGAGCAGTACTTC
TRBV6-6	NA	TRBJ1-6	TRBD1	CASRPGQGWSPLHF	TGTGCCAGCAGACCGGGACAGGGTTGGTCACCCCTCCACTTT
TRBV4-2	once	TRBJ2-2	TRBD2	CASSQLLAGQTNTGELFF	TGTGCCAGCAGCCAACTTTTAGCGGGTCAGACGAACACCGGGGAGCTGTTTTTT
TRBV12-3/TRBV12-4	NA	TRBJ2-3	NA	CASSSRRGDTQYF	TGTGCCAGCAGTTCCCGCCGAGGGGATACGCAGTATTTT
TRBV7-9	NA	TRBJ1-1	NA	CASSPTTGNTEAFF	TGTGCCAGCAGCCCCACCACAGGGAACACTGAAGCTTTCTTT
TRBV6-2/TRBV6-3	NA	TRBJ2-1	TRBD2	CASSSGLAGVYNEQFF	TGTGCCAGCAGTTCCGGACTAGCGGGGGTGTACAATGAGCAGTTCTTC
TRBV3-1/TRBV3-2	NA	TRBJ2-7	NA	CASSQGYEQYF	TGTGCCAGCAGCCAAGGTTACGAGCAGTACTTC
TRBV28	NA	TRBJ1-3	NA	CASSLLRGTIYF	TGTGCCAGCAGTCTCTTGAGGGGCACCATATATTTT
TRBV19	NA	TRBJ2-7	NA	CASEGGYEQYF	TGTGCCAGTGAAGGGGGCTACGAGCAGTACTTC
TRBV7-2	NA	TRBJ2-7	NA	CASSRRVNPTYEQYF	TGTGCCAGCAGTCGAAGGGTAAACCCCACCTACGAGCAGTACTTC